The 7 T cell receptor beta chains listed next were all sequenced from one sample in a study of cytomegalovirus exposure and HLA in healthy donors. Use of 60 Vbeta and 13 Jbeta primers characterized the PCR. Sequencing was performed with immunoSEQ multiplex PCR; in TCRdb, only in-frame clones are kept and a portion is missing. Here the sample spans about 150,000 clones, just under 85% being singletons. Material for sequencing was PBMCs. Every receptor here comes from a girl between 5 and 17 years old in good health and CMV-seropositive.

V and J are TRBV28 and TRBJ1-1; 9 bases agree with TRBD1. CDR3 length: 15 residues. Germline lookup yields CDR1 MDHEN and CDR2 SYDVKM. V dropped 4 bases and J dropped 6; count of bases not matched to a gene: 9. CDR3 residues: CASSSFGQGRPEAFF. DNA of the CDR3: TGTGCCAGCAGTTCCTTCGGACAGGGGCGCCCTGAAGCTTTCTTT.

This chain uses TRBV5-6 with TRBJ1-2, with D perhaps matching TRBD1 (6 bases). Germline V gives CDR1 SGHDT, CDR2 YYEEEE. V lost 0 bases, J lost 4 bases, and 13 bases lay in between. The CDR3 totals 15 residues. The CDR3 protein is CASSLGQGISYGYTF. CDR3 DNA sequence: TGTGCCAGCAGCTTGGGCCAGGGGATTTCCTATGGCTACACCTTC.

Points on this clone: Sequence at one end of the junction differs from germline and may be a read error. This chain uses TRBV7-7 with TRBJ2-7, with D possibly TRBD2 on 6 matching bases. There are 16 residues in the CDR3. Germline-derived CDR1 and CDR2 are SSHAT and FNYEAQ (reference sequence). CDR3 in amino acids: CASSLWLAGYRYEQYF. The CDR3 DNA is TGTGCTAGCAGCTTATGGCTCGCGGGGTACAGGTACGAGCAGTACTTC.

CDR3: CASRNTGGDRAERTF. CDR3 in DNA: TGTGCCAGCAGAAATACCGGGGGGGACCGTGCTGAAAGGACCTTC. V and J are TRBV6-1 and TRBJ1-2; D is possibly TRBD1 (5 bases). The V gene lost 6 bases and the J gene lost 14 bases, with 28 bases spanning the gap. The CDR3 contains 15 residues. The germline V gene encodes CDR1 MNHNS and CDR2 SASEGT.

The chain links TRBV6-1 to TRBJ1-1; D call uncertain. With 2 bases removed from V and 0 bases from J, the gap between germline ends came to 19 bases. The CDR3 is made up of 18 amino acids. Germline-derived CDR1 and CDR2 are MNHNS and SASEGT. The CDR3 DNA follows: TGTGCCAGCAGTGAAATTCGGGAAAAGATTAACATGAACACTGAAGCTTTCTTT. Protein: CASSEIREKINMNTEAFF.

This clone was seen only once. The chain couples TRBV27 to TRBJ1-2; 9 nucleotides line up with TRBD1. Germline V gives CDR1 MNHEY, CDR2 SMNVEV (reference sequence). The CDR3 runs to 14 residues. J lost 6 bases, V lost 6 bases, and 8 bases had no gene match. CDR3 coding DNA: TGTGCCAGCAGACATGGACAGGGGCTGGATGGCTACACCTTC. Amino acid sequence: CASRHGQGLDGYTF.

Concerning this clone itself: Other DNA variants within this sample encode the same CDR3. V and J are TRBV7-3 and TRBJ1-1; D remains ambiguous. The length of the CDR3 is 13 residues. Germline-derived CDR1 and CDR2 are SGHTA and FQGTGA. The V end was cut by 5 bases, the J end by 1 base, with 8 bases between. CDR3 sequence: CASSLGENTEAFF. CDR3 nucleotides: TGTGCCAGCAGCCTCGGGGAGAACACTGAAGCTTTCTTT.